The 15 T cell receptor beta chains below all came from one sample that was sequenced in a study of OX40 agonist ivuxolimab in advanced cancers. Produced via immunoSEQ multiplex PCR; TCRdb's table is partial and in-frame only. The data show some 60,000 clones, about 90% seen once. The sequences come from CD4+ or CD8+ T cells sorted from blood, collected in a trial of the OX40 agonist ivuxolimab. These receptor sequences come from an adult with an advanced solid tumor such as melanoma, head and neck, liver or kidney cancer.

The genes are TRBV7-2 and TRBJ2-5; 11 positions agree with TRBD2. Germline V gene lookup returns CDR1 SGHTA and CDR2 FQGNSA. V lost 3 bases, J lost 5 bases, and 5 bases stayed unmatched. The CDR3 is 15 amino acids. The CDR3 protein is CASSFMASGRETQYF. The CDR3 bases are TGTGCCAGCAGCTTTATGGCTAGCGGGAGGGAGACCCAGTACTTC.

The chain couples TRBV27 to TRBJ1-5, with D perhaps matching TRBD1 (6 bases). V was cut by 1 base and J by 5 bases, with 12 bases left in between. Germline CDR1 and CDR2: MNHEY and SMNVEV (reference sequence). This CDR3 is 15 amino acids long. For the CDR3, the DNA is TGTGCCAGCAGTTTATTCACAGGGAGGGATCAGCCCCAGCATTTT. Residues: CASSLFTGRDQPQHF.

The chain combines TRBV28 with TRBJ2-7, with D unclear. Trimming pared 7 bases from V and 3 bases from J, leaving 22 bases between. The CDR3 is made up of 16 amino acids. Germline V gene data show CDR1 as MDHEN and CDR2 as SYDVKM. The CDR3 protein is CASTSPLSIFSYEQYF. For the CDR3, the DNA is TGTGCCAGCACTTCTCCCTTGAGCATCTTCAGCTACGAGCAGTACTTC.

V usage is TRBV7-3 and J usage is TRBJ2-5, with 9 bases identical to TRBD2. The ends lost 7 bases at V and 7 bases at J; junction bases unmatched: 19. CDR1 SGHTA and CDR2 FQGTGA come from the germline V gene. The length of the CDR3 is 17 residues. The CDR3 coding sequence is TGTGCCAGCACCTCCATAAAGGTAGCGGGAGTGAGCGTGACCCAGTACTTC. Translation gives CASTSIKVAGVSVTQYF.

V gene TRBV4-3 combines with J gene TRBJ1-2; 8 bases fit TRBD1. The V gene end was trimmed by 0 bases and the J gene end by 1 base; junction bases not matched to a gene: 10. The CDR3 spans 18 residues. The germline V gene encodes CDR1 LGHNA and CDR2 YSLEER. The CDR3 loop reads CASSQEFRGRLDNYGYTF. CDR3 DNA sequence: TGCGCCAGCAGCCAAGAGTTCAGGGGGCGGCTTGATAACTATGGCTACACCTTC.

This clone has a single count. V gene TRBV7-6 combines with J gene TRBJ1-3, with D perhaps TRBD1 (5 bases). The ends were cut back, 1 base at V and 4 bases at J, with 8 bases in the middle. This CDR3 has 14 residues. Germline V CDR1 and CDR2: SGHVS, FNYEAQ. CDR3 residues: CASSLGGTGNTIYF. CDR3 sequence (DNA): TGTGCCAGCAGCTTAGGCGGGACGGGAAACACCATATATTTT. Drawing the rest from reference TRBV7-6 and TRBJ1-3, the complete variable domain is GAGVSQSPRYKVTKRGQDVALRCDPISGHVSLYWYRQALGQGPEFLTYFNYEAQQDKSGLPNDRFSAERPEGSISTLTIQRTEQRDSAMYRCASSLGGTGNTIYFGEGSWLTVV.

The chain carries TRBV5-1 and TRBJ1-1; 7 nucleotides agree with TRBD1. The trim removed 0 bases at V and 4 bases at J, leaving 3 bases unmatched. The V gene's germline CDR1 is SGHRS and CDR2 YFSETQ. This CDR3 region has 14 residues. CDR3 amino acids: CASSLGQGVTEAFF. CDR3 nucleotides: TGCGCCAGCAGCTTGGGACAGGGAGTCACTGAAGCTTTCTTT.

This chain uses TRBV27 with TRBJ2-7, with a weak D call TRBD2 (5 bases). The germline gives CDR1 MNHEY, CDR2 SMNVEV (reference sequence). The CDR3 is 15 amino acids. V dropped 0 bases and J dropped 4 bases, with 13 bases sitting between them. CDR3 in amino acids: CASSLSPPRGYEQYF. CDR3 nucleotides: TGTGCCAGCAGTTTATCCCCACCCCGGGGATACGAGCAGTACTTC.

J is TRBJ1-1 and V is TRBV11-2; 7 bases are a match to TRBD1. This CDR3 comprises 15 residues. CDR1 and CDR2 from the germline V gene are SGHAT and FQNNGV. V shed 1 base, J shed 0 bases, and the junction held 2 bases outside the gene matches. For the CDR3, the DNA is TGTGCCAGCAGCTTAGGGGACAGAGTGAACACTGAAGCTTTCTTT. It is translated as CASSLGDRVNTEAFF. The full variable domain, rest sourced from reference TRBV11-2 and TRBJ1-1, is EAGVAQSPRYKIIEKRQSVAFWCNPISGHATLYWYQQILGQGPKLLIQFQNNGVVDDSQLPKDRFSAERLKGVDSTLKIQPAKLEDSAVYLCASSLGDRVNTEAFFGQGTRLTVV.

The chain employs TRBV6-5 and TRBJ2-2, with D perhaps matching TRBD2 (5 bases). V was cut by 0 bases and J by 4 bases, with 9 bases left in between. Germline CDR1 MNHEY, CDR2 SVGAGI. The CDR3 consists of 15 residues. CDR3 sequence (DNA): TGTGCCAGCAGTTACTCCAGAGGGCTCACCGGGGAGCTGTTTTTT. Its translation is CASSYSRGLTGELFF.

Worth noting for this clone: Other DNA sequences within the sample encode an identical CDR3. The rearrangement joins TRBV4-3 to TRBJ2-7, with TRBD1 matching over 7 bases. V lost 6 bases and J lost 2; bases outside the gene matches: 4. The CDR3 extends over 13 amino acids. Germline lookup yields CDR1 LGHNA and CDR2 YSLEER. This CDR3 is CASSLDRAYEQYF. The CDR3 region has the DNA TGCGCCAGCAGTCTAGACAGGGCCTACGAGCAGTACTTC.

This chain connects TRBV4-3 to TRBJ2-7; 7 nucleotides agree with TRBD2. The germline V gene encodes CDR1 LGHNA and CDR2 YSLEER. V trimming: 4 bases; J trimming: 6 bases; junction bases outside the gene matches: 9. CDR3 size: 14 residues. The CDR3: CASSLGEGSLEQYF. CDR3 coding DNA: TGCGCCAGCAGCCTGGGGGAGGGGAGCCTCGAGCAGTACTTC.

DNA for the CDR3: TGTGCCAGCATTGAGGGGTTTGTGGCTTTCTTT. Protein sequence: CASIEGFVAFF. This chain links TRBV27 with TRBJ1-1, with D perhaps TRBD1 (5 bases). CDR3 size: 11 residues. V lost 7 bases and J lost 11, with 14 bases in between. Germline assignment: CDR1 MNHEY and CDR2 SMNVEV (reference sequence).

The rearrangement links TRBV5-6 to TRBJ2-1; tentatively, D is TRBD2 (5 bases). V lost 6 bases and J 0 bases, leaving 16 bases between the germline ends. The CDR3 spans 16 residues. Germline CDR1 and CDR2: SGHDT and YYEEEE. This CDR3 reads CASTLGRRGSYNEQFF. In nucleotides, the CDR3 is TGTGCCAGCACCCTTGGGCGCCGGGGCTCCTACAATGAGCAGTTCTTC.

V is TRBV7-2 and J is TRBJ2-3; TRBD2 matches 11 bases. The V and J ends lost 4 bases and 6 bases, in that order; junction bases with no gene match: 6. Germline CDR1 is SGHTA and CDR2 is FQGNSA. This CDR3 spans 15 amino acids. The CDR3 DNA reads as TGTGCCAGCAGCTCCACTAGCGGGAGTATGGATACGCAGTATTTT. Residues: CASSSTSGSMDTQYF.